This TCR beta chain was captured by sequencing in a study of CD8 T cells in ankylosing spondylitis. In germline, CDR1 is SGHRS, CDR2 YFSETQ. The ends lost 0 bases at V and 6 bases at J; junction bases unmatched: 6. CDR3 length equals 16 residues. As to this clonotype: Its cognate antigen is unknown.

Regarding the study as a whole: CD8+ cells made up the disease-linked clones, which were relatively rare in peripheral blood. Previous work reported some of these motif variants in the synovial fluid and blood of reactive arthritis. A motif of seven or eight highly homologous TCR beta variants was seen as apparently characteristic of ankylosing spondylitis blood.

MiXCR was run by TCRdb on the 5' RACE reads, yielding one entry per CDR3 protein. Altogether about 540,000 distinct CDR3 sequences are present, roughly 13% being singletons, with the ten largest covering almost 7%. This sequence was found in a male donor with ankylosing spondylitis. V and J are TRBV5-1 and TRBJ2-1; the match to TRBD2 covers 10 bases. The specimen was blood, either unsorted or a sorted T cell fraction (not recorded which). CDR3 protein: CASSLAGLAGVNEQFF. The DNA for the CDR3 is TGCGCCAGCAGCTTGGCCGGGCTAGCGGGAGTCAATGAGCAGTTCTTC.